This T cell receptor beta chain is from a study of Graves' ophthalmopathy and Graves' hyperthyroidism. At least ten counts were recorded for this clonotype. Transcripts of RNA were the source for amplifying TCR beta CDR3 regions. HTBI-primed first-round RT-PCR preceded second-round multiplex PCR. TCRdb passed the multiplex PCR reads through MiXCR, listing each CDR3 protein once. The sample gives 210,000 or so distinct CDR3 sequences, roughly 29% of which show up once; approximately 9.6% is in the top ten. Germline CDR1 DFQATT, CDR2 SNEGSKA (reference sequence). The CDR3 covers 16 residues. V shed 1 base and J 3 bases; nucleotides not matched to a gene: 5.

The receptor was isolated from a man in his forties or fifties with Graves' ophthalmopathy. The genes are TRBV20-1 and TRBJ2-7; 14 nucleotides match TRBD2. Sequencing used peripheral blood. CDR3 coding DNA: TGCAGTGCTAGAGGGACTAGCGGGAGGTCTAACTACGAGCAGTACTTC. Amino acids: CSARGTSGRSNYEQYF.